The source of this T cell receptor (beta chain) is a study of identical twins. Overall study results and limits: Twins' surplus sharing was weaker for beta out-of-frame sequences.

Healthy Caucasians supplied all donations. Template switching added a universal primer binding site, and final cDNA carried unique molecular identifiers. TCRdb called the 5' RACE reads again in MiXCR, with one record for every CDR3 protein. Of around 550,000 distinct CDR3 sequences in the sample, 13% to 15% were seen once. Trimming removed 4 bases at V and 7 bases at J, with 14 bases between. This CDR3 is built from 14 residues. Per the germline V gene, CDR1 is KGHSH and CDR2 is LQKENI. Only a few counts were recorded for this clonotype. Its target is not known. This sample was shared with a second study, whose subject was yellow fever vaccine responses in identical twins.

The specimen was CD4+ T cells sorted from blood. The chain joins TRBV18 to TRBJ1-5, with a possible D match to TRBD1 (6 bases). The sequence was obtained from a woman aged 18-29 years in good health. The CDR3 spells CASSRRQDGQPQHF. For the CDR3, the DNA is TGTGCCAGCTCACGTCGACAGGACGGGCAGCCCCAGCATTTT.